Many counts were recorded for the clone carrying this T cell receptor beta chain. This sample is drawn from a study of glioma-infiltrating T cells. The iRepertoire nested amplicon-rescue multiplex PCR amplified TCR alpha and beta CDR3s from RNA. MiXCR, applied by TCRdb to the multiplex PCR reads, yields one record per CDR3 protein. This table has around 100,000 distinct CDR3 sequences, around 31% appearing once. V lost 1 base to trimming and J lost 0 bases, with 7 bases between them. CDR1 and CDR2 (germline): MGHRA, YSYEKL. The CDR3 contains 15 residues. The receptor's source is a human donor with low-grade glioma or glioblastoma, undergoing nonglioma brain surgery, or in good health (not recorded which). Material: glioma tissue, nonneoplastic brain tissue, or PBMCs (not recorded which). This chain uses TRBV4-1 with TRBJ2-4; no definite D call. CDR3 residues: CASSQVGLAKNIQYF. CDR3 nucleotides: TGCGCCAGCAGCCAAGTTGGGCTAGCCAAAAACATTCAGTACTTC.